This T cell receptor (beta chain) stems from a study of Ad26.COV2.S vaccination and SARS-CoV-2 variants. Data came from immunoSEQ multiplex PCR; TCRdb stores just in-frame clones and leaves some out. Found here are a few hundred thousand clones, 90% of them singletons; the top ten hold 12%. Trimming removed 1 base from V and 2 bases from J, with 10 bases in between. Germline V gene lookup returns CDR1 MGHDK and CDR2 SYGVNS. The CDR3 spans 15 residues. In this sample, this clone turned up a few times. Its antigen is currently unknown. As for treatment: some 20 received Ad26.COV2.S at low or high dose, single or two shots; 5 received placebo; per-sample allocation not given. Day 63 after the first vaccine or placebo injection was the time point for sampling. Findings of the study overall: Placebo recipients showed lower spike-specific TCR breadth than vaccinees. Assessments of TCR breadth and depth may have underestimated the total T cell responses.

The chain joins TRBV25-1 to TRBJ2-3; D is possibly TRBD2 (5 bases). Sequenced here: peripheral blood, sampled in a trial of Ad26.COV2.S vaccine versus placebo. The receptor's source is a person between 18 and 65 years old who received the Ad26.COV2.S COVID-19 vaccine or a placebo. CDR3 nucleotide sequence: TGTGCCAGCAGTGAATGGGAGATCCCCACAGATACGCAGTATTTT. This gives the protein CASSEWEIPTDTQYF. Full variable domain (outside the CDR3, taken from reference TRBV25-1 and TRBJ2-3): EADIYQTPRYLVIGTGKKITLECSQTMGHDKMYWYQQDPGMELHLIHYSYGVNSTEKGDLSSESTVSRIRTEHFPLTLESARPSHTSQYLCASSEWEIPTDTQYFGPGTRLTVL.